The 32 T cell receptor beta chains given below trace back to one sample, sequenced in a study of Ad26.COV2.S vaccination and SARS-CoV-2 variants. Assay: immunoSEQ multiplex PCR; the TCRdb copy retains only in-frame clones and omits some. The table has approximately 350,000 clones, roughly 84% seen once; the top ten hold around 3.6%. The treatment is: some 19 received Ad26.COV2.S at low or high dose, single or two shots; several received placebo; per-sample allocation not given. Sampling occurred on day 63 after the first vaccine or placebo injection. This sample comprised peripheral blood, obtained in a trial of Ad26.COV2.S vaccine versus placebo. The receptors originated from a person between 18 and 60 years old who received the Ad26.COV2.S COVID-19 vaccine or a placebo.

This sequence joins TRBV6-1 and TRBJ2-1, with a weak D call TRBD1 (5 bases). Germline CDR1 MNHNS, CDR2 SASEGT. Trimming left V 2 bases short and J 4 bases short, with 12 bases between. The CDR3 is 15 residues long. CDR3: CASSETLGLYNEQFF. CDR3 nucleotide sequence: TGTGCCAGCAGTGAAACGCTGGGGCTATACAATGAGCAGTTCTTC.

V gene TRBV12-5 combines with J gene TRBJ1-1, with 7 positions matching TRBD1. This CDR3 comprises 13 residues. After removal of 6 bases from V and 4 bases from J, the junction contained 5 bases not matched to a gene. CDR1 is LGHNT, CDR2 FRNRAP, per germline. Here the CDR3 DNA reads TGTGCTAGTGGCGAAGACAGGGCCACTGAAGCTTTCTTT. Encoded protein: CASGEDRATEAFF. The whole variable domain, filled in from reference TRBV12-5 and TRBJ1-1, reads DARVTQTPRHKVTEMGQEVTMRCQPILGHNTVFWYRQTMMQGLELLAYFRNRAPLDDSGMPKDRFSAEMPDATLATLKIQPSEPRDSAVYFCASGEDRATEAFFGQGTRLTVV.

The V and J genes are TRBV7-9 and TRBJ2-5; D unclear. In germline, CDR1 is SEHNR, CDR2 FQNEAQ (reference sequence). Trimming took off 0 bases at V and 1 base at J, with 9 bases between the two ends. This CDR3 contains 15 residues. CDR3 coding DNA: TGTGCCAGCAGCTTAGCTCCCGACGGCCAAGAGACCCAGTACTTC. It codes for CASSLAPDGQETQYF. The whole variable domain, filled in from reference TRBV7-9 and TRBJ2-5, reads DTGVSQNPRHKITKRGQNVTFRCDPISEHNRLYWYRQTLGQGPEFLTYFQNEAQLEKSRLLSDRFSAERPKGSFSTLEIQRTEQGDSAMYLCASSLAPDGQETQYFGPGTRLLVL.

CDR3 bases: TGTGCCAGCAACCTTAGTGAAGGACAGGGTCAAACTGAAGCTTTCTTT. It yields the protein CASNLSEGQGQTEAFF. The chain employs TRBV9 and TRBJ1-1; TRBD1 agrees at 8 bases. The germline V gene encodes CDR1 SGDLS and CDR2 YYNGEE. The CDR3 loop spans 16 amino acids. With V trimmed by 6 bases and J by 5 bases, 15 bases remained unmatched. The whole variable domain, remainder taken from reference TRBV9 and TRBJ1-1, is DSGVTQTPKHLITATGQRVTLRCSPRSGDLSVYWYQQSLDQGLQFLIQYYNGEERAKGNILERFSAQQFPDLHSELNLSSLELGDSALYFCASNLSEGQGQTEAFFGQGTRLTVV.

This rearrangement joins TRBV9 to TRBJ2-5; 8 bases are shared with TRBD2. Germline trimming cut 0 bases from V and 0 bases from J; bases unmatched to any gene: 7. The CDR3 contains 17 residues. CDR1 SGDLS and CDR2 YYNGEE come from the germline V gene. This chain's CDR3 is CASSVDPLAGHQETQYF. DNA for the CDR3: TGTGCCAGCAGCGTAGATCCCCTAGCGGGTCACCAAGAGACCCAGTACTTC.

This clone was found once. This chain joins TRBV12-5 and TRBJ1-2; no firm D call. The germline V gene encodes CDR1 LGHNT and CDR2 FRNRAP. CDR3 length equals 11 residues. Trimming stripped 3 bases from V and 1 base from J, with 0 bases between. CDR3 amino acids: CASGFNYGYTF. The CDR3 bases are TGTGCTAGTGGTTTTAACTATGGCTACACCTTC.

The chain links TRBV4-3 to TRBJ1-2; D perhaps matches TRBD1 (5 bases). Trimming removed 1 base from V and 3 bases from J, with 12 bases in between. The CDR3 has 15 residues. Germline V lookup: CDR1 LGHNA, CDR2 YSLEER. The CDR3 is CASSQVMGRDYGYTF. The CDR3 coding sequence is TGCGCCAGCAGCCAAGTGATGGGACGGGACTATGGCTACACCTTC.

V is TRBV27 and J is TRBJ1-1; D gene uncertain. CDR3 length equals 13 residues. Germline V gives CDR1 MNHEY, CDR2 SMNVEV (reference sequence). V was cut by 6 bases and J by 6 bases, with 14 bases left in between. CDR3 amino acids: CASSRSYTPEAFF. CDR3 coding DNA: TGTGCCAGCAGCCGTAGTTATACCCCTGAAGCTTTCTTT.

The V gene is TRBV12-3 or TRBV12-4, the J gene TRBJ2-1, with D perhaps TRBD2 (6 bases). V was cut by 2 bases and J by 10 bases, with 12 bases left in between. This CDR3 is 13 amino acids long. CDR3 protein: CASSLQTGGEQFF. CDR3 sequence (DNA): TGTGCCAGCAGTTTACAGACCGGAGGGGAGCAGTTCTTC.

The chain has TRBV29-1 and TRBJ2-7, with TRBD1 matching 8 bases. Germline V lookup: CDR1 SQVTM, CDR2 ANQGSEA. This CDR3 is 13 amino acids long. The ends lost 4 bases at V and 4 bases at J; junction bases unmatched: 6. The CDR3, as DNA: TGCAGCGTTGTCCCGGGACAGGAGTACGAGCAGTACTTC. Protein: CSVVPGQEYEQYF.

This clone was picked up a small number of times. J is TRBJ1-1 and V is TRBV3-1 (or the pseudogene TRBV3-2); no definite D call. Germline lookup yields CDR1 LGHDT and CDR2 YNNKEL (reference sequence). Between the trimmed V and J ends, which lost 3 bases and 7 bases, there was a span of 6 bases. This CDR3 has 11 residues. The CDR3 nucleotides are TGTGCCAGCAGCCACTCTAGTGAAGCTTTCTTT. This translates into CASSHSSEAFF.

The chain uses TRBV11-2 and TRBJ2-7; the D gene is possibly TRBD1 (8 bases). The length of the CDR3 is 16 residues. The germline V gene encodes CDR1 SGHAT and CDR2 FQNNGV. Trimming removed 5 bases from V and 1 base from J, with 18 bases in between. This chain's CDR3 is CASSRGVTGGSYEQYF. In DNA form, the CDR3 reads TGTGCCAGCAGCCGGGGGGTAACAGGGGGTTCCTACGAGCAGTACTTC. Combining the CDR3 with reference TRBV11-2 and TRBJ2-7 gives the whole variable domain EAGVAQSPRYKIIEKRQSVAFWCNPISGHATLYWYQQILGQGPKLLIQFQNNGVVDDSQLPKDRFSAERLKGVDSTLKIQPAKLEDSAVYLCASSRGVTGGSYEQYFGPGTRLTVT.

This chain links TRBV7-9 with TRBJ2-1; a possible D gene is TRBD1 (6 bases). Germline V gene sequence: CDR1 SEHNR, CDR2 FQNEAQ (reference sequence). V gave up 3 bases and J gave up 10 bases, with 10 bases separating them. This CDR3 spans 12 amino acids. The CDR3 nucleotides read TGTGCCAGCAGCTTCGGACAGATCGAGCAGTTCTTC. It encodes CASSFGQIEQFF.

This chain connects TRBV5-8 to TRBJ1-5; D gene unclear. The CDR3 is 15 amino acids. Germline loops: CDR1 SGHTS, CDR2 YDEGEE. With 2 bases removed from V and 5 bases from J, the gap between germline ends came to 14 bases. The CDR3 sequence: CASSFGEASHQPQHF. DNA for the CDR3: TGTGCCAGCAGCTTTGGGGAAGCGTCCCATCAGCCCCAGCATTTT.

In nucleotides, the CDR3 is TGTGCCAGCAGCTTGGCGATGGCAACAAATTCACCCCTCCACTTT. This encodes CASSLAMATNSPLHF. The V and J genes are TRBV7-2 and TRBJ1-6; no clear D. The CDR3 contains 15 residues. Germline lookup yields CDR1 SGHTA and CDR2 FQGNSA. V was shortened by 3 bases and J by 7 bases, with 13 bases between the two germline ends.

This chain connects TRBV9 to TRBJ2-3, with D perhaps matching TRBD1 or TRBD2 (5 bases each). The germline gives CDR1 SGDLS, CDR2 YYNGEE. Trimming removed 3 bases at V and 0 bases at J, with 14 bases between. The CDR3 covers 16 residues. Here the CDR3 DNA reads TGTGCCAGCAGCGCTCACCGGGACGGAAGCACAGATACGCAGTATTTT. It codes for CASSAHRDGSTDTQYF.

The chain combines TRBV14 with TRBJ2-3, with 9 bases identical to TRBD1. Germline assignment: CDR1 SGHDN and CDR2 FVKESK. The V segment lost 4 bases and the J segment 1 base; nucleotides outside the gene matches: 6. CDR3 length: 16 residues. The CDR3 coding sequence is TGTGCCAGCAGCCCCGGGACAGGGTACGGCACAGATACGCAGTATTTT. Residues: CASSPGTGYGTDTQYF.

The V call is TRBV7-3, the J call TRBJ2-3; TRBD2 aligns across 9 bases. The CDR3 is 16 residues long. Trimming removed 1 base from V and 4 bases from J; junction bases left unmatched: 6. CDR1 is SGHTA and CDR2 is FQGTGA in the germline V gene. As DNA, the CDR3 is TGTGCCAGCAGCTTAATGATTGGACTAGCGTCAGATACGCAGTATTTT. Translated, it gives CASSLMIGLASDTQYF.

This clone was picked up one time. This chain's CDR3 is CASSLGGDPDTQYF. The DNA of the CDR3 is TGTGCCAGCAGCTTAGGGGGGGATCCAGATACGCAGTATTTT. This rearrangement joins TRBV7-9 to TRBJ2-3; tentatively, D is TRBD2 (6 bases). The CDR3 consists of 14 residues. Trimming stripped 1 base from V and 4 bases from J, with 9 bases between. The germline V gene encodes CDR1 SEHNR and CDR2 FQNEAQ (reference sequence).

A note on this clone: Within the sample, other DNA sequences also encode this same CDR3. CDR3 DNA sequence: TGTGCCAGCAGCTTAGCACAGGGGTCCTCCTACAATGAGCAGTTCTTC. Translating it yields CASSLAQGSSYNEQFF. The rearrangement links TRBV7-9 to TRBJ2-1, with 7 bases that match TRBD1. V lost 0 bases to trimming and J lost 0 bases; unmatched junction nucleotides: 2. Germline values: CDR1 SEHNR, CDR2 FQNEAQ (reference sequence). The CDR3 runs 16 residues. Supplemented by reference TRBV7-9 and TRBJ2-1, the full variable domain reads DTGVSQNPRHKITKRGQNVTFRCDPISEHNRLYWYRQTLGQGPEFLTYFQNEAQLEKSRLLSDRFSAERPKGSFSTLEIQRTEQGDSAMYLCASSLAQGSSYNEQFFGPGTRLTVL.

This clone was found once. The junction differs from germline at one of its ends, possibly a read error. This chain links TRBV7-7 with TRBJ2-5; 11 positions match TRBD1. Germline V gene data show CDR1 as SSHAT and CDR2 as FNYEAQ (reference sequence). The CDR3 has 15 residues. The CDR3 is CASSPGTGGLETQYF. The CDR3 coding sequence is TGTGCTAGCAGCCCCGGGACAGGGGGTTTAGAGACCCAGTACTTC.

The chain is built from TRBV30 and TRBJ2-5; D is unresolved. Per germline, CDR1 GTSNPN and CDR2 SVGIG (reference sequence). V shed 2 bases and J shed 1 base, with 11 bases lying between them. This CDR3 is built from 14 residues. The CDR3 DNA follows: TGTGCCTGGAGTCTAGGGCATATCCAAGAGACCCAGTACTTC. Encoded protein: CAWSLGHIQETQYF.

V usage is TRBV6-5 and J usage is TRBJ2-7; a weak D match, TRBD1 (5 bases). Trimming took 0 bases from V and 3 from J, leaving 9 bases between them. The CDR3 is 14 amino acids. CDR1 is MNHEY, CDR2 SVGAGI, per germline. This CDR3 is CASSYSLTDYEQYF. The CDR3 DNA reads TGTGCCAGCAGTTACTCGTTGACAGACTACGAGCAGTACTTC.

This chain links TRBV9 with TRBJ1-4; possible D gene TRBD1, 5 bases. The CDR3 is made up of 16 amino acids. Germline V gene sequence: CDR1 SGDLS, CDR2 YYNGEE. Trimming took off 0 bases at V and 2 bases at J, with 11 bases between the two ends. The chain's CDR3 is CASSVEGWATNEKLFF. Here the CDR3 DNA reads TGTGCCAGCAGCGTAGAGGGGTGGGCGACTAATGAAAAACTGTTTTTT.

This clone was observed a few times. V usage is TRBV6-6 and J usage is TRBJ1-5; D is perhaps TRBD1 (5 bases). The CDR3 length is 14 residues. The V and J ends lost 3 bases and 2 bases respectively, with 8 bases between them. CDR1 and CDR2 from the germline V gene are MNHNY and SVGAGI (reference sequence). The DNA for the CDR3 is TGTGCCAGCAGTTATATAGGGGGCAATCAGCCCCAGCATTTT. Its translation is CASSYIGGNQPQHF.

The V and J genes are TRBV5-1 and TRBJ2-7; 11 nucleotides match TRBD1. The CDR3 runs to 16 residues. With V trimmed by 3 bases and J by 3 bases, 8 bases remained unmatched. Germline values: CDR1 SGHRS, CDR2 YFSETQ. In nucleotides, the CDR3 is TGCGCCAGCAGCTCGCCAGGGACAGGGGGTCTCTACGAGCAGTACTTC. Its translation: CASSSPGTGGLYEQYF.

The DNA for the CDR3 is TGTGCCAGCAGCCAAGTTCACGGACCTAATCAGCCCCAGCATTTT. Protein product: CASSQVHGPNQPQHF. This sequence joins TRBV3-1 (or the pseudogene TRBV3-2) and TRBJ1-5; unclear D gene. CDR1 is LGHDT and CDR2 is YNNKEL in the germline V gene (reference sequence). The CDR3 consists of 15 residues. The V and J ends lost 1 base and 4 bases respectively, with 11 bases between them.

This chain links TRBV6-6 with TRBJ2-3; 13 bases are shared with TRBD2. Germline-derived CDR1 and CDR2 are MNHNY and SVGAGI (reference sequence). There are 17 residues in the CDR3. Trimming cost V 5 bases and J 1 base; bases outside gene matches: 6. The CDR3 is CASSPTSGGLGTDTQYF. DNA for the CDR3: TGTGCCAGCAGTCCGACTAGCGGGGGGCTAGGCACAGATACGCAGTATTTT.

The genes are TRBV3-1 (or the pseudogene TRBV3-2) and TRBJ1-1; 7 bases match TRBD1. CDR1 and CDR2 (germline): LGHDT, YNNKEL (reference sequence). With 1 base clipped from V and 7 bases from J, the junction kept 12 bases outside the gene matches. This CDR3 contains 16 residues. As DNA, the CDR3 is TGTGCCAGCAGCCAAGTTGGTGTCAGGGGGTATATTGAAGCTTTCTTT. Translated, it gives CASSQVGVRGYIEAFF.

The V and J genes are TRBV30 and TRBJ2-7; unclear D gene. Germline CDR1 is GTSNPN and CDR2 is SVGIG (reference sequence). The CDR3 is 12 residues long. Trimming removed 0 bases from V and 6 bases from J, with 9 bases in between. DNA of the CDR3: TGTGCCTGGAGTGTAACCCTAGGCGAGCAGTACTTC. It yields the protein CAWSVTLGEQYF.

V is TRBV19 and J is TRBJ1-2; TRBD1 matches 9 bases. The CDR3 spans 14 residues. J gave up 3 bases and V 2 bases, and 1 base lay outside the gene matches. CDR1 and CDR2 (germline): LNHDA, SQIVND (reference sequence). This CDR3 reads CASSITGGDYGYTF. CDR3 coding DNA: TGTGCCAGTAGTATAACAGGGGGCGACTATGGCTACACCTTC.

This clone was observed a single time. This rearrangement joins TRBV7-2 to TRBJ2-4, with D possibly being TRBD2 (5 bases). V was pared by 5 bases and J by 0 bases, with 14 bases between. The germline V gene has CDR1 SGHTA and CDR2 FQGNSA. CDR3 length equals 16 residues. The chain's CDR3 is CASSETRPLAKNIQYF. DNA for the CDR3: TGTGCCAGCAGCGAAACTAGACCTCTAGCCAAAAACATTCAGTACTTC.